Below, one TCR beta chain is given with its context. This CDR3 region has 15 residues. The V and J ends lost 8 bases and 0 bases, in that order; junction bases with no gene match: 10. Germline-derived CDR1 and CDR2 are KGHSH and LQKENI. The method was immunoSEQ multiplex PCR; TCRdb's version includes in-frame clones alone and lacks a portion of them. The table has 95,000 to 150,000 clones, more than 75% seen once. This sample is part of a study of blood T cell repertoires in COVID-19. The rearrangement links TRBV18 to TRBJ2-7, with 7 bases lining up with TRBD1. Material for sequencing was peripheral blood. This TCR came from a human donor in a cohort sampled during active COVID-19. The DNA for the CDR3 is TGTGCCAGCGCAAAGGGGGCCGACAGCTCCTACGAGCAGTACTTC. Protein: CASAKGADSSYEQYF.